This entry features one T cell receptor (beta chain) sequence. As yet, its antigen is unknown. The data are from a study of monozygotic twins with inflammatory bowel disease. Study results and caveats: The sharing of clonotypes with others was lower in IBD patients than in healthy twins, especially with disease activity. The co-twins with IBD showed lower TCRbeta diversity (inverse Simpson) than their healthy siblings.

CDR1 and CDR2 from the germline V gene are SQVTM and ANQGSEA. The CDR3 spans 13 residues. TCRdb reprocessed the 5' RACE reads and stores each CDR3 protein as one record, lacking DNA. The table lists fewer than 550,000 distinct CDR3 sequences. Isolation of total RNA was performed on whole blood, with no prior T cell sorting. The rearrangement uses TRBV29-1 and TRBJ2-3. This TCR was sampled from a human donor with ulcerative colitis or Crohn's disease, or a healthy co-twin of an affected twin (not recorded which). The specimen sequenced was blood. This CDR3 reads CSVDRSDRDTQYF.